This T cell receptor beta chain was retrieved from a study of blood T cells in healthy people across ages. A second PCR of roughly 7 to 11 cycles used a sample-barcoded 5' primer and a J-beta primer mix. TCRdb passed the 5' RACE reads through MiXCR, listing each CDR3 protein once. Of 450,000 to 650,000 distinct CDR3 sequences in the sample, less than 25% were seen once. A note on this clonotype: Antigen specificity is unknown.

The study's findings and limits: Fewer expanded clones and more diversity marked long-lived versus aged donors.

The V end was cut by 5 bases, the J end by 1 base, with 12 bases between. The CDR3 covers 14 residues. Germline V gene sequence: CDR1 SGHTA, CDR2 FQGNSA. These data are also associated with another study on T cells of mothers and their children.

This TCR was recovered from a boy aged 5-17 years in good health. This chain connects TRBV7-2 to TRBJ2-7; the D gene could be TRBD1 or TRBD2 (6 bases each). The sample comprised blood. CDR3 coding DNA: TGTGCCAGCAGCGGGGGCGGGACGTCCTACGAGCAGTACTTC. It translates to CASSGGGTSYEQYF. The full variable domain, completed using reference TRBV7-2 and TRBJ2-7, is GAGVSQSPSNKVTEKGKDVELRCDPISGHTALYWYRQSLGQGLEFLIYFQGNSAPDKSGLPSDRFSAERTGGSVSTLTIQRTQQEDSAVYLCASSGGGTSYEQYFGPGTRLTVT.